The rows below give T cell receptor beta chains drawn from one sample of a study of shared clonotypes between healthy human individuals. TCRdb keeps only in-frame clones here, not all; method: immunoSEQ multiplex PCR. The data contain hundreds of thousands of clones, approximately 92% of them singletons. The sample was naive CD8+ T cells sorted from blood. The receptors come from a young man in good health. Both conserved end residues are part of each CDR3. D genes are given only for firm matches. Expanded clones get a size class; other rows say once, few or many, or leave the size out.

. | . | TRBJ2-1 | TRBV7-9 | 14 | TGTGCCAGCAGCTTAGCCGGGCACTACAATGAGCAGTTCTTC | CASSLAGHYNEQFF
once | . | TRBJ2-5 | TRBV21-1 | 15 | TGTGCCAGCAGCCGAGGGAACCCCCCCCGGGAGACCCAGTACTTC | CASSRGNPPRETQYF
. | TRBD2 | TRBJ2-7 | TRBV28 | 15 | TGTGCCAGCAGTTCGCCGGGACTAGCGGTCTACGAGCAGTACTTC | CASSSPGLAVYEQYF
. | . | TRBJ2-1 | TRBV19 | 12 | TGTGCCAGTAGTATAAGGGGCAGTGAGCAGTTCTTC | CASSIRGSEQFF
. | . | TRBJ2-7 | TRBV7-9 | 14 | TGTGCCAGCAGCCCCGGTCCGGGAGTTTACGAGCAGTACTTC | CASSPGPGVYEQYF
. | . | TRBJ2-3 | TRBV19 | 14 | TGTGCCAGTAGTTCCTTGGACAGCACAGATACGCAGTATTTT | CASSSLDSTDTQYF
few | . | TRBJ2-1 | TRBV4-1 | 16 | TGCGCCAGCAGCCACAGGGGCCAGGGCTCCTACAATGAGCAGTTCTTC | CASSHRGQGSYNEQFF
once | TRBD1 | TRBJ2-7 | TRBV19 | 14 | TGTGCCAGTAGTATTATTCCTCAGGGGGACGAGCAGTACTTC | CASSIIPQGDEQYF
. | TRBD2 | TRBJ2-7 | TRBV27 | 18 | TGTGCCAGCAGTTTATCCCGCGCGCGGACTAGCGGGAGGTATGAGCAGTACTTC | CASSLSRARTSGRYEQYF
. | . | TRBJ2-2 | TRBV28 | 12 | TGTGCCAGCAGTTTCCCGCCCGGGGAGCTGTTTTTT | CASSFPPGELFF
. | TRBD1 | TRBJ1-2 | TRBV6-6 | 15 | TGTGCCAGCAGTAACCCCCGACAGGGCGGCTATGGCTACACCTTC | CASSNPRQGGYGYTF
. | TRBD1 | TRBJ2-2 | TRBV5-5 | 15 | TGTGCCAGCAGCTTGTCACAGGGGGCGATCGGGGAGCTGTTTTTT | CASSLSQGAIGELFF
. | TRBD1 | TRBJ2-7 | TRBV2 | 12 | TGTGCCAGCCAGGGGGCTTCCTACGAGCAGTACTTC | CASQGASYEQYF
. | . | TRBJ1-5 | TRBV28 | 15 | TGTGCCAGCAGTTTAGCAGTTACCCGGGGTCAGCCCCAGCATTTT | CASSLAVTRGQPQHF
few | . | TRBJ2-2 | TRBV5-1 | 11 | TGCGCCAGCATTGGGATCGGGGAGCTGTTTTTT | CASIGIGELFF
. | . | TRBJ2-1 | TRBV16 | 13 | TGTGCCAGCAGCCAATATCGCGGCAATGAGCAGTTCTTC | CASSQYRGNEQFF
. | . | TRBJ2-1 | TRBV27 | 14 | TGTGCCAGCAGACCACAGTCCCAGTACAATGAGCAGTTCTTC | CASRPQSQYNEQFF
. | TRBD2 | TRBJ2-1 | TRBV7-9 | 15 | TGTGCCAGCAGCCGCGGACTAGCGGGAAACAATGAGCAGTTCTTC | CASSRGLAGNNEQFF
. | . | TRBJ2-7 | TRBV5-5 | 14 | TGTGCCAGCAGCTTATGGGACCTAAGTTACGAGCAGTACTTC | CASSLWDLSYEQYF
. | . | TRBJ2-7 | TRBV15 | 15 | TGTGCCACCAGCAAAGGGGCAGAGTCCGTGGGGGAGCAGTACTTC | CATSKGAESVGEQYF
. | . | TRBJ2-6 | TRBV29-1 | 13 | TGCAGCGTTCCAGGGTCTGGGGCCAACGTCCTGACTTTC | CSVPGSGANVLTF
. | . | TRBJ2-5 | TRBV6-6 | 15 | TGTGCCAGCAGTTACTCGAAGGAGACACAAGAGACCCAGTACTTC | CASSYSKETQETQYF
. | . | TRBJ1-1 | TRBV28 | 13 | TGTGCCAGCAGCCCGGGACTAATCGTTGAAGCTTTCTTT | CASSPGLIVEAFF
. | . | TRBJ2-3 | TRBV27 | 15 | TGTGCCAGCAGTTCGGCGGGTGACGGTACAGATACGCAGTATTTT | CASSSAGDGTDTQYF
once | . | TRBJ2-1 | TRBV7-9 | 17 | TGTGCCAGCAGCTTAGTTACGGGGAGCGGCATTTACAATGAGCAGTTCTTC | CASSLVTGSGIYNEQFF
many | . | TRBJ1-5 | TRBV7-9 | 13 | TGTGCCAGCAGCTTAGAGGCGACAGGGCCCCAGCATTTT | CASSLEATGPQHF
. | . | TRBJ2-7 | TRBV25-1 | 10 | TGTGCCAGTGGGGCAGGGGAGCAGTACTTC | CASGAGEQYF
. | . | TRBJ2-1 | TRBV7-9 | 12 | TGTGCCAGCAGCTTGTTCGGGGATGAGCAGTTCTTC | CASSLFGDEQFF
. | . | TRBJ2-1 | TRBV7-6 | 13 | TGTGCCAGCAGCTTGAACCGGGACCGAGAGCAGTTCTTC | CASSLNRDREQFF
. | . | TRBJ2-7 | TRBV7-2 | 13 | TGTGCCAGCACCTTACTCCAGGGTGGCGAGCAGTACTTC | CASTLLQGGEQYF
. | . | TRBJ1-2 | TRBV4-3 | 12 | TGCGCCAGCAGACGGAAAGAGGATGGCTACACCTTC | CASRRKEDGYTF
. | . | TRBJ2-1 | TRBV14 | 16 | TGTGCCAGCAGCCGTATTCAGGGGAGGCTCGACAATGAGCAGTTCTTC | CASSRIQGRLDNEQFF
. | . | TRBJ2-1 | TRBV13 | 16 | TGTGCCAGCAGCCCCGGCGGAGGTAGGGCTAACAATGAGCAGTTCTTC | CASSPGGGRANNEQFF
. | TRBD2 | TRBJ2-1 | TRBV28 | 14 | TGTGCCAGCAAACCTAGCGGGAGTGTTAATGAGCAGTTCTTC | CASKPSGSVNEQFF
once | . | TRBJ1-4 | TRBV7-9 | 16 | TGTGCCAGCAGCCCGGTGGTCCGAGGTCCTAATGAAAAACTGTTTTTT | CASSPVVRGPNEKLFF
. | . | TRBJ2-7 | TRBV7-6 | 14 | TGTGCCAGCAGCGCAAGAGCGGGTACCTACGAGCAGTACTTC | CASSARAGTYEQYF
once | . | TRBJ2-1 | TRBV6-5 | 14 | TGTGCCAGCAGTTACGGGGGCTCGAGCAATGAGCAGTTCTTC | CASSYGGSSNEQFF
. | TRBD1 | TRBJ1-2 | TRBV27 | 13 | TGTGCCAGCAGTCTCGGACAGGGGTTTGGCTACACCTTC | CASSLGQGFGYTF
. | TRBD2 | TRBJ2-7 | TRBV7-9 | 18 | TGTGCCAGCAGCTTAGCGTTCAGGGACTACCACCATTCCTACGAGCAGTACTTC | CASSLAFRDYHHSYEQYF
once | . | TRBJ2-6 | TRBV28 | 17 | TGTGCCAGCAGTTGGCCCCCAGGGGCGGGTGGGGCCAACGTCCTGACTTTC | CASSWPPGAGGANVLTF
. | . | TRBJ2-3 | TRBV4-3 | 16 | TGCGCCAGCAGCCAAGACCCAGGGATCGTTACAGATACGCAGTATTTT | CASSQDPGIVTDTQYF
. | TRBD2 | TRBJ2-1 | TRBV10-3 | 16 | TGTGCCATCCGACGGACTAGCGGGAGGGACTACAATGAGCAGTTCTTC | CAIRRTSGRDYNEQFF
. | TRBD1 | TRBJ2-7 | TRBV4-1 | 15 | TGCGCCAGCAGCCAAGTCATCAGGGGGCCCTACGAGCAGTACTTC | CASSQVIRGPYEQYF
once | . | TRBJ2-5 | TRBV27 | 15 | TGTGCCAGCAGTCCCGGGGAGGTCTTGGGGGAGACCCAGTACTTC | CASSPGEVLGETQYF